Below are 6 T cell receptor beta chains sequenced from a single sample in a study of blood T cell repertoires in COVID-19. Some clones are missing from TCRdb's copy, which holds only in-frame ones; the method was immunoSEQ multiplex PCR. This sample has 200,000 to 250,000 clones, with approximately 80% found just once. The sequenced sample consisted of PBMCs or T cells enriched from blood (not recorded which). Every receptor here comes from a man aged 55-75 years who had recovered from COVID-19.

V is TRBV5-1 and J is TRBJ1-2; 7 nucleotides match TRBD1. The junction had 15 bases not matched to a gene; V was cut back by 4 bases and J by 0 bases. This CDR3 region has 18 residues. From germline, CDR1 is SGHRS and CDR2 YFSETQ. In DNA form, the CDR3 reads TGCGCCAGCAGCCCCCGACAGGGAAACCTTCTAGCTAACTATGGCTACACCTTC. Encoded protein: CASSPRQGNLLANYGYTF.

The chain joins TRBV24-1 to TRBJ2-6; TRBD2 agrees at 8 bases. The V gene's germline CDR1 is KGHDR and CDR2 SFDVKD. The CDR3 runs to 17 residues. After removal of 4 bases from V and 2 bases from J, the junction contained 6 bases not matched to a gene. The DNA for the CDR3 is TGTGCCACCAGTGACACGGGGGGGCCTCCTGGGGCCAACGTCCTGACTTTC. Translated: CATSDTGGPPGANVLTF.

This clone appeared many times. The chain links TRBV11-2 to TRBJ2-5, with 7 bases matching TRBD2. CDR1 and CDR2 from the germline V gene are SGHAT and FQNNGV. This CDR3 has 15 amino acids. After removal of 4 bases from V and 5 bases from J, the junction contained 10 bases not matched to a gene. The CDR3 reads CASSYIGGGVETQYF. The CDR3 region has the DNA TGTGCCAGCAGCTACATCGGTGGGGGGGTGGAGACCCAGTACTTC.

This clone showed up just a few times. CDR3 protein: CASSRQSSYNEQFF. CDR3 coding DNA: TGCGCCAGCAGTCGACAGAGCTCCTACAATGAGCAGTTCTTC. The chain uses TRBV23-1 and TRBJ2-1; perhaps TRBD1 as D (5 bases). TRBV23-1 is placed among ORFs of uncertain function. The germline V and J ends were trimmed by 4 bases and 0 bases, with 7 bases remaining between them. CDR3 size: 14 residues.

The chain is built from TRBV2 and TRBJ1-2, with D possibly matching TRBD1 (6 bases). The V gene's germline CDR1 is SNHLY and CDR2 FYNNEI. V was trimmed by 8 bases and J by 5 bases, leaving 21 bases between them. This CDR3 is 15 amino acids long. The CDR3 loop is CASRQGLTSLYGYTF. CDR3 sequence (DNA): TGTGCCAGCCGGCAGGGGCTCACATCGTTATATGGCTACACCTTC. The full variable domain, with the rest looked up from reference TRBV2 and TRBJ1-2, is EPEVTQTPSHQVTQMGQEVILRCVPISNHLYFYWYRQILGQKVEFLVSFYNNEISEKSEIFDDQFSVERPDGSNFTLKIRSTKLEDSAMYFCASRQGLTSLYGYTFGSGTRLTVV.

The chain joins TRBV5-1 to TRBJ2-5, with 7 nucleotides matching TRBD2. The trim removed 0 bases at V and 5 bases at J, leaving 7 bases unmatched. Germline CDR1 is SGHRS and CDR2 is YFSETQ. The CDR3 is 15 amino acids. CDR3 nucleotide sequence: TGCGCCAGCAGCTTGGAAGGGACTACCCGGGAGACCCAGTACTTC. Residues: CASSLEGTTRETQYF.